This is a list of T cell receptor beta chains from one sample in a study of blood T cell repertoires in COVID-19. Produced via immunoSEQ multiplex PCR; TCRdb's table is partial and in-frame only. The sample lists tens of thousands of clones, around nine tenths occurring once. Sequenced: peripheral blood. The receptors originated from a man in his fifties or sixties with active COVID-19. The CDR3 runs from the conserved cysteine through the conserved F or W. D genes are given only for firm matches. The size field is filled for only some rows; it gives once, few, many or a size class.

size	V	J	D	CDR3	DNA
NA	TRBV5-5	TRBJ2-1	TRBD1	CASSLRPTGGSQEQFF	TGTGCCAGCAGCTTGCGTCCGACAGGGGGGAGTCAAGAGCAGTTCTTC
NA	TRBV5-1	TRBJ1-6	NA	CASTLLGPDSPLHF	TGCGCCAGCACCCTCCTTGGGCCGGATTCACCCCTCCACTTT
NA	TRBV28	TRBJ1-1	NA	CASRPGQPVEAFF	TGTGCCAGCAGACCGGGACAACCCGTTGAAGCTTTCTTT
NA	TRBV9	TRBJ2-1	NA	CASSEYEHYNEQFF	TGTGCCAGCAGCGAATACGAACACTACAATGAGCAGTTCTTC
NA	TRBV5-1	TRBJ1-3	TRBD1	CASSLGTGRSDGNTIYF	TGCGCCAGCAGCTTAGGGACAGGGAGGTCAGATGGAAACACCATATATTTT
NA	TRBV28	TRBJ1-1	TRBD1	CASSLSRQGLEAFF	TGTGCCAGCAGTTTATCCCGACAGGGACTTGAAGCTTTCTTT
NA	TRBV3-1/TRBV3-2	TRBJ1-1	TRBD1	CASSQGEGQGGRNTEAFF	TGTGCCAGCAGCCAAGGGGAGGGACAGGGTGGAAGGAACACTGAAGCTTTCTTT
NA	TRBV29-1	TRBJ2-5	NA	CSVDLPRREETQYF	TGCAGCGTTGATCTACCCCGGAGGGAAGAGACCCAGTACTTC
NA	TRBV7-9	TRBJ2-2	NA	CASSFLPTVNTGELFF	TGTGCCAGCAGCTTTCTTCCGACAGTTAACACCGGGGAGCTGTTTTTT
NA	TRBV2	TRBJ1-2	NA	CASSGGGPSF	TGTGCCAGCAGTGGAGGGGGTCCCTCCTTC
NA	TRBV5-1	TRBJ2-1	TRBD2	CASSLGSGSDEQFF	TGCGCCAGCAGCTTGGGTAGCGGGAGCGATGAGCAGTTCTTC
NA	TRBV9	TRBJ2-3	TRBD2	CASGRQGLPFDTQYF	TGTGCCAGCGGGCGTCAGGGACTACCCTTTGATACGCAGTATTTT
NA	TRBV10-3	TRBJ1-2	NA	CAISDSYGYTF	TGTGCCATCAGTGATAGCTATGGCTACACCTTC
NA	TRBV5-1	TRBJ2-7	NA	CASSLASPGGEQYF	TGCGCCAGCAGCTTGGCGTCCCCTGGGGGGGAGCAGTACTTC
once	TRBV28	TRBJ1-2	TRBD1	CASSQIQGARYGYTF	TGTGCCAGCAGTCAAATACAGGGGGCTCGGTATGGCTACACCTTC
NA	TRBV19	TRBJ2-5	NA	CASSIQAIQETQYF	TGTGCCAGTAGTATACAAGCCATCCAAGAGACCCAGTACTTC
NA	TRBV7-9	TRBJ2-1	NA	CASTLSRDIGYNEQFF	TGTGCCAGCACCCTTTCGAGGGACATCGGCTACAATGAGCAGTTCTTC
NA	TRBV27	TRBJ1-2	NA	CASTDWKYGYTF	TGTGCCAGCACTGACTGGAAGTATGGCTACACCTTC
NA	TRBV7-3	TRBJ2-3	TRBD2	CASSFSAGGGTDTQYF	TGTGCCAGCAGCTTTTCGGCGGGAGGGGGCACAGATACGCAGTATTTT
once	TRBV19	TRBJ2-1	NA	CASSPVGGPKAVNEQFF	TGTGCCAGTAGCCCAGTGGGGGGGCCTAAGGCCGTTAATGAGCAGTTCTTC
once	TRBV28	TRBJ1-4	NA	CASSRHPRGSEKLFF	TGTGCCAGCAGTCGCCACCCCAGGGGAAGTGAAAAACTGTTTTTT
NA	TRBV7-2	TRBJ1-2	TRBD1	CASSSTGHGYTF	TGTGCCAGCAGCTCGACAGGGCACGGCTACACCTTC
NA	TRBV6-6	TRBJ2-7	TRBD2	CASSSRAGTYEQYF	TGTGCCAGCAGTTCTCGAGCGGGAACTTACGAGCAGTACTTC
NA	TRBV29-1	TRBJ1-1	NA	CSVRTQGNTEAFF	TGCAGCGTTCGTACTCAGGGGAACACTGAAGCTTTCTTT
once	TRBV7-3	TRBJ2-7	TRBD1	CASSLGQGHEQYF	TGTGCCAGCAGCTTAGGACAGGGCCACGAGCAGTACTTC
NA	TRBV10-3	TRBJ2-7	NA	CAISESKLRSSYEQYF	TGTGCCATCAGTGAGTCGAAGTTACGGAGCTCCTACGAGCAGTACTTC
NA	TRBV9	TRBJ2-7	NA	CASSADSYEQYF	TGTGCCAGCAGCGCAGACTCCTACGAGCAGTACTTC
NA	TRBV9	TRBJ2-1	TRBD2	CASSGQLASRNEQFF	TGTGCCAGCAGCGGACAACTAGCGTCTCGCAATGAGCAGTTCTTC
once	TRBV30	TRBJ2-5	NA	CAWSVIARETQYF	TGTGCCTGGAGTGTAATCGCTCGGGAGACCCAGTACTTC
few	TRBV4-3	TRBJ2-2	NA	CASSQDRLARTGELFF	TGCGCCAGCAGCCAAGATCGGCTAGCGCGAACCGGGGAGCTGTTTTTT
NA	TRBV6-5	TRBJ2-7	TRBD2	CASRRGGAFREQYF	TGTGCCAGCAGACGCGGGGGGGCCTTTCGCGAGCAGTACTTC
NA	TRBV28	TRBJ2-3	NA	CASSSGTSYTDTQYF	TGTGCCAGCAGCTCCGGGACATCTTATACGGATACGCAGTATTTT
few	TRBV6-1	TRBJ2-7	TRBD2	CASSVSLAGTSYEQYF	TGTGCCAGCAGTGTCTCACTAGCGGGGACCTCCTACGAGCAGTACTTC
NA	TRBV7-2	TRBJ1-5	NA	CASSLGGYSNQPQHF	TGTGCCAGCAGCTTGGGGGGATATAGCAATCAGCCCCAGCATTTT
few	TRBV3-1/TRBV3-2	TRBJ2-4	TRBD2	CASSLAGVNIQYF	TGTGCCAGTTCTCTAGCGGGAGTAAACATTCAGTACTTC
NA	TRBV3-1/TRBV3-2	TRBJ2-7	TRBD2	CASSQGLGFKEQYF	TGTGCTAGCAGCCAAGGACTAGGCTTCAAGGAGCAGTACTTC
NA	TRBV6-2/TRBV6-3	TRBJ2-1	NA	CASSYSAILFF	TGTGCCAGCAGTTACTCAGCGATCCTGTTCTTC
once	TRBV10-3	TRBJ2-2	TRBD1	CAISESGQDTGELFF	TGTGCCATCAGTGAGTCGGGACAGGATACCGGGGAGCTGTTTTTT
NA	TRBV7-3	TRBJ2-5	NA	CASSLAGNRETQYF	TGTGCCAGCAGCTTGGCGGGGAATCGGGAGACCCAGTACTTC
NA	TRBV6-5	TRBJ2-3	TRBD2	CASSTGTSGTDTQYF	TGTGCCAGCAGCACCGGGACTAGCGGCACAGATACGCAGTATTTT
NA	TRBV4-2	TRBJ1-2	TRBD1	CASSQDRGRGYGYTF	TGTGCCAGCAGCCAAGACAGGGGGCGCGGATATGGCTACACCTTC
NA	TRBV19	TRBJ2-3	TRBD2	CASSINPASGIGASTDTQYF	TGTGCCAGTAGTATCAATCCGGCTAGCGGGATAGGTGCTAGCACAGATACGCAGTATTTT